The rows below give T cell receptor beta chains drawn from one sample of a study of blood T cell repertoires in COVID-19. Using immunoSEQ multiplex PCR, the repertoire was profiled, and TCRdb retains in-frame clones only, with some absent. Of around 150,000 clones listed, approximately 87% were seen once; the top ten hold 10%. The sequencing input was peripheral blood. The receptors originated from a woman between 70 and 85 years old with COVID-19, enrolled during active disease. Both conserved end residues are part of each CDR3. A D gene is named only where the DNA matches it firmly. Clone size is shown for a subset of rows, as once, few, many or a class of expanded clone.

D gene: .; J gene: TRBJ1-1; V gene: TRBV2; clone size: .; CDR3 DNA: TGTGCCAGCAGTGGGGACATGAACACTGAAGCTTTCTTT; CDR3 protein: CASSGDMNTEAFF
D gene: .; J gene: TRBJ1-2; V gene: TRBV5-1; clone size: few; CDR3 DNA: TGCGCCAGCAGCTCCAAGAACCCGGGGGGCTACACCTTC; CDR3 protein: CASSSKNPGGYTF
D gene: TRBD2; J gene: TRBJ2-3; V gene: TRBV7-2; clone size: .; CDR3 DNA: TGTGCCAGCAGCTTAGAATGGCGGGGGGGAGTTAGCACAGATACGCAGTATTTT; CDR3 protein: CASSLEWRGGVSTDTQYF
D gene: TRBD2; J gene: TRBJ2-2; V gene: TRBV28; clone size: .; CDR3 DNA: TGTGCCAGCCGACGCCGGGGGGACCCCACCGGGGAGCTGTTTTTT; CDR3 protein: CASRRRGDPTGELFF
D gene: .; J gene: TRBJ1-2; V gene: TRBV10-3; clone size: .; CDR3 DNA: TGTGCCATCAGTGAATTGGGAGACGGGGGTGGCTACACCTTC; CDR3 protein: CAISELGDGGGYTF
D gene: TRBD1; J gene: TRBJ2-1; V gene: TRBV28; clone size: .; CDR3 DNA: TGTGCCAGCAAATGGACAGGGGGCTACAATGAGCAGTTCTTC; CDR3 protein: CASKWTGGYNEQFF
D gene: .; J gene: TRBJ2-2; V gene: TRBV2; clone size: .; CDR3 DNA: TGTGCCAGCAAGGGGGACAATCACGGGGAGCTGTTTTTT; CDR3 protein: CASKGDNHGELFF
D gene: TRBD1; J gene: TRBJ1-1; V gene: TRBV6-5; clone size: .; CDR3 DNA: TGTGCCAGCAGTTACGGAGGGGGCACACGCACTGAAGCTTTCTTT; CDR3 protein: CASSYGGGTRTEAFF
D gene: TRBD2; J gene: TRBJ2-1; V gene: TRBV7-2; clone size: .; CDR3 DNA: TGTGCCAGCAGCTTAGGGGGACTAGCGGGGAATGAGCAGTTCTTC; CDR3 protein: CASSLGGLAGNEQFF
D gene: .; J gene: TRBJ1-1; V gene: TRBV5-1; clone size: .; CDR3 DNA: TGCGCCAGCAGCCGAAACAGGGACACTGAAGCTTTCTTT; CDR3 protein: CASSRNRDTEAFF
D gene: TRBD1; J gene: TRBJ1-1; V gene: TRBV19; clone size: .; CDR3 DNA: TGTGCCAGTAGTTCGACAGGGGGAAGGGCTGAAGCTTTCTTT; CDR3 protein: CASSSTGGRAEAFF
D gene: TRBD1; J gene: TRBJ1-2; V gene: TRBV5-4; clone size: .; CDR3 DNA: TGTGCCAGCAGCCCCGGACAGGGTATGTACGGCTACACCTTC; CDR3 protein: CASSPGQGMYGYTF
D gene: TRBD1; J gene: TRBJ1-4; V gene: TRBV6-5; clone size: once; CDR3 DNA: TGTGCCAGCAGTTACTCGGACAGGGGACAAAAACTGTTTTTT; CDR3 protein: CASSYSDRGQKLFF
D gene: .; J gene: TRBJ2-7; V gene: TRBV7-8; clone size: .; CDR3 DNA: TGTGCCAGCAGCTTGAGGCGGCCATGGGGAGACGAGCAGTACTTC; CDR3 protein: CASSLRRPWGDEQYF
D gene: TRBD1; J gene: TRBJ1-2; V gene: TRBV3-1/TRBV3-2; clone size: .; CDR3 DNA: TGTGCCAGCAGCAAGATGGGGGGACAGGTAGTGGGCTACACCTTC; CDR3 protein: CASSKMGGQVVGYTF
D gene: .; J gene: TRBJ1-3; V gene: TRBV19; clone size: .; CDR3 DNA: TGTGCCAGTAATCAGGGGAATGGAGTTTGGCACTCTGGAAACACCATATATTTT; CDR3 protein: CASNQGNGVWHSGNTIYF
D gene: TRBD1; J gene: TRBJ2-2; V gene: TRBV5-1; clone size: .; CDR3 DNA: TGCGCCAGCAGCTTGACACAGGGGGCAGGAACCGGGGAGCTGTTTTTT; CDR3 protein: CASSLTQGAGTGELFF
D gene: .; J gene: TRBJ2-5; V gene: TRBV19; clone size: .; CDR3 DNA: TGTGCCAGTAGTACGCTAGCGACTCAAGAGACCCAGTACTTC; CDR3 protein: CASSTLATQETQYF
D gene: .; J gene: TRBJ1-1; V gene: TRBV5-6; clone size: .; CDR3 DNA: TGTGCCAGCAGCCCGACAGGAACTAGGCATGGGGACACTGAAGCTTTCTTT; CDR3 protein: CASSPTGTRHGDTEAFF
D gene: TRBD2; J gene: TRBJ2-1; V gene: TRBV5-1; clone size: .; CDR3 DNA: TGCGCCAGCAGCCCCGATCGGCTAGCGGTGGAGCAGTTCTTC; CDR3 protein: CASSPDRLAVEQFF
D gene: .; J gene: TRBJ1-1; V gene: TRBV10-3; clone size: .; CDR3 DNA: TGTGCCATCGGGGGGGAAGCTTACACTGAAGCTTTCTTT; CDR3 protein: CAIGGEAYTEAFF
D gene: .; J gene: TRBJ2-7; V gene: TRBV24-1; clone size: .; CDR3 DNA: TGTGCCACCAGCGACCCGACGAGGAGCTCCTACGAGCAGTACTTC; CDR3 protein: CATSDPTRSSYEQYF
D gene: TRBD2; J gene: TRBJ2-3; V gene: TRBV3-1/TRBV3-2; clone size: .; CDR3 DNA: TGTGCCAGCAGCCAAGATCCGGGAGGGGACACAGATACGCAGTATTTT; CDR3 protein: CASSQDPGGDTDTQYF
D gene: .; J gene: TRBJ1-2; V gene: TRBV4-1; clone size: .; CDR3 DNA: TGCGCCAGCAGCCAAGATTCCGCAGGATTGGGTGGCTACACCTTC; CDR3 protein: CASSQDSAGLGGYTF
D gene: .; J gene: TRBJ2-7; V gene: TRBV2; clone size: .; CDR3 DNA: TGTGCCAGCAGTGACCACTACGAGCAGTACTTC; CDR3 protein: CASSDHYEQYF
D gene: .; J gene: TRBJ1-4; V gene: TRBV5-5; clone size: .; CDR3 DNA: TGTGCCAGCAGCTCACTAAAAGGACAGACAACTAATGAAAAACTGTTTTTT; CDR3 protein: CASSSLKGQTTNEKLFF
D gene: TRBD2; J gene: TRBJ2-5; V gene: TRBV7-2; clone size: .; CDR3 DNA: TGTGCCAGCAGCTTAGTGGCGGGGGGGGCGGAGACCCAGTACTTC; CDR3 protein: CASSLVAGGAETQYF
D gene: TRBD1; J gene: TRBJ1-2; V gene: TRBV7-9; clone size: .; CDR3 DNA: TGTGCCAGCAGCTTACCGGGACAGGGGAATGGCTACACCTTC; CDR3 protein: CASSLPGQGNGYTF
D gene: .; J gene: TRBJ1-5; V gene: TRBV19; clone size: .; CDR3 DNA: TGTGCCAGTAGACCTCAGGGTAAGAGCAATCAGCCCCAGCATTTT; CDR3 protein: CASRPQGKSNQPQHF
D gene: .; J gene: TRBJ1-1; V gene: TRBV7-3; clone size: .; CDR3 DNA: TGTGCCAGCAGCTTAACAGGGGCGCAGGGTGAAGCTTTCTTT; CDR3 protein: CASSLTGAQGEAFF
D gene: TRBD1; J gene: TRBJ2-7; V gene: TRBV3-1/TRBV3-2; clone size: .; CDR3 DNA: TGTGCCAGCAGACCAGGACAGGGGGCATACGAGCAGTACTTC; CDR3 protein: CASRPGQGAYEQYF
D gene: TRBD1; J gene: TRBJ1-2; V gene: TRBV24-1; clone size: .; CDR3 DNA: TGTGCCACCAGTGATTCGACAGGGGCTGCTAGTGGCTACACCTTC; CDR3 protein: CATSDSTGAASGYTF
D gene: TRBD1; J gene: TRBJ1-4; V gene: TRBV6-5; clone size: .; CDR3 DNA: TGTGCCAGCAGAGGGGGACAGGGGAAGGAAAAACTGTTTTTT; CDR3 protein: CASRGGQGKEKLFF
D gene: TRBD2; J gene: TRBJ2-2; V gene: TRBV19; clone size: .; CDR3 DNA: TGTGCCAGTAGTATATCCAGCGGGGAAGGCGGCGGGGAGCTGTTTTTT; CDR3 protein: CASSISSGEGGGELFF
D gene: .; J gene: TRBJ2-5; V gene: TRBV15; clone size: .; CDR3 DNA: TGTGCCACCAGCAGAGATCAGGTTCCAGAGACCCAGTACTTC; CDR3 protein: CATSRDQVPETQYF
D gene: TRBD2; J gene: TRBJ2-5; V gene: TRBV7-2; clone size: .; CDR3 DNA: TGTGCCAGCAGACCACTCCTAGCGGGCCAAGAGACCCAGTACTTC; CDR3 protein: CASRPLLAGQETQYF
D gene: TRBD2; J gene: TRBJ2-1; V gene: TRBV15; clone size: once; CDR3 DNA: TGTGCCACCAGCAGATCCAGCGGGGGGGCGTACAATGAGCAGTTCTTC; CDR3 protein: CATSRSSGGAYNEQFF
D gene: .; J gene: TRBJ2-5; V gene: TRBV4-1; clone size: .; CDR3 DNA: TGCGCCAGCAGTGGCCCCCGCGGTGGGTTAAAAGAGACCCAGTACTTC; CDR3 protein: CASSGPRGGLKETQYF
D gene: .; J gene: TRBJ2-5; V gene: TRBV2; clone size: few; CDR3 DNA: TGTGCCAGCACTCGAACAGGGTTCCAAGAGACCCAGTACTTC; CDR3 protein: CASTRTGFQETQYF
D gene: .; J gene: TRBJ1-1; V gene: TRBV29-1; clone size: .; CDR3 DNA: TGCAGCGTTGTGGCGGGTGACACTGAAGCTTTCTTT; CDR3 protein: CSVVAGDTEAFF
D gene: TRBD2; J gene: TRBJ2-7; V gene: TRBV5-1; clone size: .; CDR3 DNA: TGCGCCAGCAGGGGAGGGAGCTACGAGCAGTACTTC; CDR3 protein: CASRGGSYEQYF
D gene: TRBD1; J gene: TRBJ2-3; V gene: TRBV10-3; clone size: .; CDR3 DNA: TGTGCCATCAGTGCGCAACCGGGACAGGGTGGAGATACGCAGTATTTT; CDR3 protein: CAISAQPGQGGDTQYF